This TCR beta chain was sequenced in a study of CDR3 diversity in severe acne. The CDR3 runs to 15 residues. Germline V CDR1 and CDR2: SNHLY, FYNNEI. V gave up 9 bases and J gave up 0 bases, with 12 bases separating them. There are many counts of this clonotype. MiXCR was run by TCRdb on the PCR reads, yielding one entry per CDR3 protein. The profile shows 97,000 or so distinct CDR3 sequences, roughly 51% of them singletons. This TCR derives from a male donor with acne. This sequence joins TRBV2 and TRBJ2-6; D ambiguous. The sequenced sample consisted of blood. CDR3 DNA sequence: TGTGCCAGACAGATCATTCGCTCTGGGGCCAACGTCCTGACTTTC. As protein: CARQIIRSGANVLTF.